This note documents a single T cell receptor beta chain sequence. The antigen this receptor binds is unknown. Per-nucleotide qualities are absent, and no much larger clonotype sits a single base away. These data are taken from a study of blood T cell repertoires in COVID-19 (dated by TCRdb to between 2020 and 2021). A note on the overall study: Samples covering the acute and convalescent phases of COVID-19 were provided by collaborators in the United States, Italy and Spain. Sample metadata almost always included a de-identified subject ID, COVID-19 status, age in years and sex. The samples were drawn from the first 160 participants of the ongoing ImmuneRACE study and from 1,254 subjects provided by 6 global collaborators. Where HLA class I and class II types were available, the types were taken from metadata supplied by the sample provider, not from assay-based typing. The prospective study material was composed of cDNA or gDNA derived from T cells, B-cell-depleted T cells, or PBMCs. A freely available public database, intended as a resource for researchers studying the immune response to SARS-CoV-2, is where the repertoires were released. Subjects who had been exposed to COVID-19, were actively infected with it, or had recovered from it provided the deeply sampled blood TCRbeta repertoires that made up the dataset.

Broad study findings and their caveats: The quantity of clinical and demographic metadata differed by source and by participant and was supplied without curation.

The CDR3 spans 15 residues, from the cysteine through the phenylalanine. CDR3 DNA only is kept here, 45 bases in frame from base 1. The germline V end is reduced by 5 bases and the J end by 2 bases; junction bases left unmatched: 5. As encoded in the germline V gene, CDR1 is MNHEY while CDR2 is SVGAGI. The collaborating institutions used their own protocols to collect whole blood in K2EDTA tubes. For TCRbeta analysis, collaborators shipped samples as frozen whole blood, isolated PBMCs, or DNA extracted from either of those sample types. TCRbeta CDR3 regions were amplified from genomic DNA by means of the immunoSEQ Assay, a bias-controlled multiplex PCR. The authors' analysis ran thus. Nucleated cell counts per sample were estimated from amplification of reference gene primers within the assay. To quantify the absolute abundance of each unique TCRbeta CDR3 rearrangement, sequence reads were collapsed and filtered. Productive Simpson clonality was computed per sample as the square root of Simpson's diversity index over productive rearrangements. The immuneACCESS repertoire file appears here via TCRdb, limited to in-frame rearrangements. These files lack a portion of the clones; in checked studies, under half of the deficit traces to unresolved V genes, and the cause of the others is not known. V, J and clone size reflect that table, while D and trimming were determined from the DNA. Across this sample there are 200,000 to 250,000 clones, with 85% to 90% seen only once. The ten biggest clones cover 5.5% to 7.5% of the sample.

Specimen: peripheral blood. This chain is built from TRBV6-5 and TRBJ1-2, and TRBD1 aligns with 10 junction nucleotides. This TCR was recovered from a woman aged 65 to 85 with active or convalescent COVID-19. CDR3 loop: CASSQPGQGNYGYTF. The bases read TGTGCCAGCAGTCAACCGGGACAGGGGAACTATGGCTACACCTTC.